This TCR beta chain was captured by sequencing in a study of CD8 T cells in ankylosing spondylitis. Study results and limitations: As reported, disease-linked clones showed significant enrichment in matched ankylosing spondylitis synovial fluid. Apparently characteristic of ankylosing spondylitis blood was a TCR beta motif (about eight highly homologous variants). In peripheral blood, disease-linked CD8+ clones occurred at relatively low frequencies.

The length of the CDR3 is 16 residues. In germline, CDR1 is MDHEN, CDR2 SYDVKM. Trimming took 2 bases from V and 7 from J; bases not matched to a gene: 8. Each TCR beta library was made by quantitative 5'-RACE that incorporated molecular barcodes. TCRdb independently ran MiXCR on the 5' RACE reads; one entry per CDR3 protein. The sample shows tens of thousands of distinct CDR3 sequences, over 4% of them seen only once. This clonotype was counted many times. The antigen remains undetermined. This receptor was taken from a male donor with ankylosing spondylitis or in good health (not recorded which). The sample was blood, either unsorted or a sorted T cell fraction (not recorded which). J is TRBJ2-4 and V is TRBV28; 10 nucleotides agree with TRBD2. The CDR3 spells CASSLRSGGAGNIQYF. The CDR3 region has the DNA TGTGCCAGCAGTTTAAGAAGCGGGGGGGCGGGGAACATTCAGTACTTC. The whole variable domain, filled in from reference TRBV28 and TRBJ2-4, reads DVKVTQSSRYLVKRTGEKVFLECVQDMDHENMFWYRQDPGLGLRLIYFSYDVKMKEKGDIPEGYSVSREKKERFSLILESASTNQTSMYLCASSLRSGGAGNIQYFGAGTRLSVL.